This T cell receptor (beta chain) derives from a study of T-cell memory formation after mild COVID-19. Study conclusions and caveats: Later expanders leaned CD4+, whereas day 15 to 85 contracting clones were balanced CD4/CD8. SARS-CoV-2 specificity of second-wave clones peaking day 37 was unconfirmed. Among CD4+ contracting clones, most were CM and EM, and CD8+ ones EMRA.

The CDR3 is 13 residues long. CDR1 and CDR2 (germline): SGHTA, FQGNSA. The germline V and J ends were trimmed by 4 bases and 6 bases, with 10 bases remaining between them. Constant-segment-primed 5'RACE gave TCR alpha and TCR beta cDNA libraries with sample barcodes and UMIs. MiXCR, applied by TCRdb to the 5' RACE reads, yields one record per CDR3 protein. Of fewer than 450,000 distinct CDR3 sequences listed, around 20% are singletons. As regards this clonotype: Its antigen is still unknown.

The sequence came from an adult woman who had mild COVID-19 (a few samples of this study predate the infection). Cell type and time point are not known. Sequencing was done on a sample of PBMCs or a T cell subset sorted from them (not recorded which). The V and J genes are TRBV7-2 and TRBJ1-5; D is ambiguous. CDR3 coding DNA: TGTGCCAGCAGCTCTCTAAGCGCTCAGCCCCAGCATTTT. It translates to CASSSLSAQPQHF.